The source of this T cell receptor (beta chain) is a study of T cell clonotyping in hematopoietic cell transplantation. This clone was seen once. The antigen is unknown. The CDR3 runs 15 residues. V shed 2 bases, J shed 3 bases, and the junction held 3 bases outside the gene matches. The germline CDR1 and CDR2 sequences are MNHEY and SVGAGI. Sample time point: recipient sample about 28 days before transplant, after cytoreduction. The repertoire was sequenced with immunoSEQ multiplex PCR; TCRdb's copy has only in-frame clones and lacks some. The sample holds around 19,000 clones, 70% to 80% seen once. Overall study findings and caveats: Broader posttransplant TCR repertoire diversity was predicted by graft donor and pretransplant recipient Inverse Simpson Index values.

This sample comprised peripheral blood mononuclear cells, obtained before stem cell transplant. The chain links TRBV6-5 to TRBJ1-1; 10 bases fit TRBD1. The TCR was taken from a man aged 55-75 years with acute myeloid leukemia. Some clones in this sample may be carry-over from other donors' samples. CDR3 DNA: TGTGCCAGCAGTTACGGGGACAGGGGTGACACTGAAGCTTTCTTT. It codes for CASSYGDRGDTEAFF.